This T cell receptor (beta chain) was found in a study of blood T cell repertoires in COVID-19. Data came from immunoSEQ multiplex PCR; TCRdb stores just in-frame clones and leaves some out. The repertoire consists of approximately 400,000 clones, with approximately 80% occurring once and the leading ten covering approximately 1%. Trimming took 6 bases from V and 5 from J, leaving 13 bases between them. The CDR3 extends over 12 amino acids. Germline V gene sequence: CDR1 SQVTM, CDR2 ANQGSEA. The source material was peripheral blood. The chain is built from TRBV29-1 and TRBJ1-1; a possible D gene is TRBD1 (5 bases). This TCR derives from a human donor with acute or convalescent COVID-19. The donor label of this sample is uncertain. DNA for the CDR3: TGCAGCGTAGGGAGGGGTCGGACTGAAGCTTTCTTT. Translated: CSVGRGRTEAFF.